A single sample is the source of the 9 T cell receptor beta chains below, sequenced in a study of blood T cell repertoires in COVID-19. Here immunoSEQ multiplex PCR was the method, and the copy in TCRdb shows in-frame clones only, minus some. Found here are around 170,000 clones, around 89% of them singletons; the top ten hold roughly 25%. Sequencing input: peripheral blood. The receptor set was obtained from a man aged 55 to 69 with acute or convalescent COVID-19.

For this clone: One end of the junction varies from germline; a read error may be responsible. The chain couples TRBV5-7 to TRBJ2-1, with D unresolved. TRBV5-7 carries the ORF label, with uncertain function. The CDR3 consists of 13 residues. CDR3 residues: CASSPSGYTEQFF. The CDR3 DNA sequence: TGTGCCAGCAGCCCATCAGGATACACTGAGCAGTTCTTC.

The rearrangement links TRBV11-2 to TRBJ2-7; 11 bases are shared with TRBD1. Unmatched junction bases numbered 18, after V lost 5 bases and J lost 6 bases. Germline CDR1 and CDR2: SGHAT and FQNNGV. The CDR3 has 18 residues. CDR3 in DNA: TGTGCCAGCAGCCCGGGACAGGGGGGCCTAGGGACCCCTACCGAGCAGTACTTC. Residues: CASSPGQGGLGTPTEQYF.

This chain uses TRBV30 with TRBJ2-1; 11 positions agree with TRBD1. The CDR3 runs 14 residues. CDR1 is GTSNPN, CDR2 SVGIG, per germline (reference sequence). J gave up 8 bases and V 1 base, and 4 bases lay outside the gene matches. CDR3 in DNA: TGTGCCTGGAGTGCTTGGACAGGGGGCGATGAGCAGTTCTTC. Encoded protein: CAWSAWTGGDEQFF.

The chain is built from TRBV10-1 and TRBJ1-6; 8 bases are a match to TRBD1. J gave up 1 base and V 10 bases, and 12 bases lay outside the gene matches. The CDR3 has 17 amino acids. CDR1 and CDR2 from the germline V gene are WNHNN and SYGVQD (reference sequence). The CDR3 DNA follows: TGCGCCATCCTGACGTCAGGGGGCTCGTCCTATAATTCACCCCTCCACTTT. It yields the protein CAILTSGGSSYNSPLHF.

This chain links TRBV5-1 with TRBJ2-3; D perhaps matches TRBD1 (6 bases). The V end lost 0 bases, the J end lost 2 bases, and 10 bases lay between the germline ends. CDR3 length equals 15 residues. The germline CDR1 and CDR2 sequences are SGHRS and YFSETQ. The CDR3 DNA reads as TGCGCCAGCAGCTTGGGCCCAGGGGCCACAGATACGCAGTATTTT. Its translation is CASSLGPGATDTQYF. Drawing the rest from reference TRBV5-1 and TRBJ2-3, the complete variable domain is KAGVTQTPRYLIKTRGQQVTLSCSPISGHRSVSWYQQTPGQGLQFLFEYFSETQRNKGNFPGRFSGRQFSNSRSEMNVSTLELGDSALYLCASSLGPGATDTQYFGPGTRLTVL.

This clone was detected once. The CDR3 DNA reads TGTGCCAGCACCTCTTTACTTATAACAGATACGCAGTATTTT. Protein sequence: CASTSLLITDTQYF. The rearrangement joins TRBV27 to TRBJ2-3; D gene ambiguous. This CDR3 is built from 14 residues. V shed 7 bases and J shed 3 bases, with 14 bases lying between them. CDR1 and CDR2 from the germline V gene are MNHEY and SMNVEV (reference sequence).

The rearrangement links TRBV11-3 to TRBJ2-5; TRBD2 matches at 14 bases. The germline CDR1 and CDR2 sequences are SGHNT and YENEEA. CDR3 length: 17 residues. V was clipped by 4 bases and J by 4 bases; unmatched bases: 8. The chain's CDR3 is CASSSDRLAGGGETQYF. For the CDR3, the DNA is TGTGCCAGCAGCTCCGACCGACTAGCGGGAGGGGGAGAGACCCAGTACTTC.

The CDR3 protein is CASSQDETGMGETQYF. The DNA for the CDR3 is TGCGCCAGCAGCCAAGACGAGACAGGGATGGGGGAGACCCAGTACTTC. The chain uses TRBV4-3 and TRBJ2-5; 7 bases match TRBD1. Per the germline V gene, CDR1 is LGHNA and CDR2 is YSLEER. CDR3 length equals 16 residues. V dropped 0 bases and J dropped 5; count of bases not matched to a gene: 9.

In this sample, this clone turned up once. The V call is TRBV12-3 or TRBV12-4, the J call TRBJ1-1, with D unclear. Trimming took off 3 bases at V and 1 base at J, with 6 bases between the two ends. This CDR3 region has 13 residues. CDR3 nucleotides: TGTGCCAGCAGTTTCCGACAGAACACTGAAGCTTTCTTT. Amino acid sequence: CASSFRQNTEAFF.